A selection of T cell receptor beta chains follows, all from one sample in a study of T cell changes during pregnancy in multiple sclerosis. Data came from immunoSEQ multiplex PCR; TCRdb stores just in-frame clones and leaves some out. The repertoire consists of fewer than 55,000 clones, with 85% to 90% occurring once and the leading ten covering about 5.4%. The sample consisted of CD8+ T cells from peripheral blood mononuclear cells, taken after pregnancy. The source of these receptors is a female donor in good health, enrolled as a control in a pregnancy study. Both conserved end residues are part of each CDR3. D genes are given only for firm matches. Not all rows give a size; the values are once, few, many and, for expanded clones, a class.

d_call,clone_size,v_call,cdr3_length,j_call,cdr3_nt,cdr3_aa
TRBD2,NA,TRBV4-2,16,TRBJ2-7,TGTGCCAGCAGCCAAGATGCTAGCGGGGGATTCTACGAGCAGTACTTC,CASSQDASGGFYEQYF
TRBD2,NA,TRBV7-9,16,TRBJ2-1,TGTGCCAGCAGCCCTGGACTAGCGGGGCAATACAATGAGCAGTTCTTC,CASSPGLAGQYNEQFF
NA,NA,TRBV9,17,TRBJ2-5,TGTGCCAGCAGCGTAGACGGGGGGCTGGATCGGGAAGAGACCCAGTACTTC,CASSVDGGLDREETQYF
TRBD1,once,TRBV18,15,TRBJ1-1,TGTGCCAGCTCCCCCCCGGGACAGAGACAGACTGAAGCTTTCTTT,CASSPPGQRQTEAFF
NA,NA,TRBV4-3,15,TRBJ2-7,TGCGCCAGCAGCCAAGTTCAGTCAGGAGGCTACGAGCAGTACTTC,CASSQVQSGGYEQYF
NA,NA,TRBV5-6,14,TRBJ1-5,TGTGCCAGCAGCTCGGACAGTAGCAATCAGCCCCAGCATTTT,CASSSDSSNQPQHF
NA,NA,TRBV28,19,TRBJ1-3,TGTGCCAGCAGTTCCCCCACGCTGACAGGCTCTTTCTCTGGAAACACCATATATTTT,CASSSPTLTGSFSGNTIYF
TRBD2,NA,TRBV11-2,15,TRBJ2-5,TGTGCCAGCAGCCCTAGCGGGGAAACCCAAGAGACCCAGTACTTC,CASSPSGETQETQYF
NA,once,TRBV7-6,13,TRBJ2-7,TGTGCCAGCAGCCCACCGGACACCTACGAGCAGTACTTC,CASSPPDTYEQYF
NA,NA,TRBV5-4,11,TRBJ1-2,TGTGCCAGCAGCTCCGGGAGGGGCTACACCTTC,CASSSGRGYTF
TRBD2,NA,TRBV15,15,TRBJ2-1,TGTGCCACCAGCAGAGATCGGGGGGGAAACAATGAGCAGTTCTTC,CATSRDRGGNNEQFF
TRBD2,NA,TRBV10-3,18,TRBJ2-3,TGTGCCATCAGTGAGGGACTAGCGGGGGGCCTAGGGGCAGATACGCAGTATTTT,CAISEGLAGGLGADTQYF
TRBD2,NA,TRBV18,15,TRBJ2-1,TGTGCCAGCTCACCCGGGACTAACTTCTACAATGAGCAGTTCTTC,CASSPGTNFYNEQFF
NA,NA,TRBV7-8,14,TRBJ1-1,TGTGCCAGCAGCTTAGCAATCGTGAACACTGAAGCTTTCTTT,CASSLAIVNTEAFF
NA,NA,TRBV4-3,14,TRBJ2-7,TGCGCCAGCAGCCAAGATCCCGTTAGCTACGAGCAGTACTTC,CASSQDPVSYEQYF
NA,NA,TRBV13,13,TRBJ2-7,TGTGCCAGCAGCTACTCAGGGGTCGACGAGCAGTACTTC,CASSYSGVDEQYF
NA,few,TRBV7-9,12,TRBJ1-1,TGTGCCAGCAGCGCCTCCGGGACTGAAGCTTTCTTT,CASSASGTEAFF
TRBD1,NA,TRBV7-6,14,TRBJ1-6,TGTGCCAGCAGCGCGACAGGGGTTGGTTCACCCCTCCACTTT,CASSATGVGSPLHF
NA,NA,TRBV7-6,15,TRBJ2-7,TGTGCCAGCAGCTTAGAGGGGCAGCCCTCCTACGAGCAGTACTTC,CASSLEGQPSYEQYF
NA,NA,TRBV7-2,16,TRBJ2-4,TGTGCCAGCAGCTTCAGCGGAGGGATAGCCAAAAACATTCAGTACTTC,CASSFSGGIAKNIQYF
NA,NA,TRBV27,13,TRBJ1-1,TGTGCCAGCAAAAACAGGTTTAACACTGAAGCTTTCTTT,CASKNRFNTEAFF
NA,NA,TRBV11-2,14,TRBJ2-5,TGTGCCAGCAGCTTAGGGACAGAACAAGAGACCCAGTACTTC,CASSLGTEQETQYF
TRBD1,NA,TRBV7-2,12,TRBJ2-7,TGTGCCAGCAGCACGGACAGGCCGGAGCAGTACTTC,CASSTDRPEQYF
NA,NA,TRBV11-2,12,TRBJ2-1,TGTGCCAGCAGCTCGGGACTCCGGGAGCAGTTCTTC,CASSSGLREQFF
NA,NA,TRBV9,14,TRBJ1-5,TGTGCCAGCAGCGAGTCAGGTAGCAATCAGCCCCAGCATTTT,CASSESGSNQPQHF
NA,NA,TRBV7-9,13,TRBJ2-7,TGTGCCAGCAGCATAACAGGTTCCTACGAGCAGTACTTC,CASSITGSYEQYF
NA,few,TRBV4-2,14,TRBJ1-1,TGTGCCAGCAGTCTGGTGGCAGGGAACACTGAAGCTTTCTTT,CASSLVAGNTEAFF
TRBD1,NA,TRBV5-8,12,TRBJ2-4,TGTGCCAGCAGCTTCCTCGGGACAGGGGTATACTTC,CASSFLGTGVYF
TRBD1,few,TRBV4-2,15,TRBJ1-1,TGTGCCAGCAGCCGTGGACAGGGGTCGAACACTGAAGCTTTCTTT,CASSRGQGSNTEAFF
NA,NA,TRBV6-5,13,TRBJ1-6,TGTGCCAGCAATGCCGGGACAAATTCACCCCTCCACTTT,CASNAGTNSPLHF
NA,NA,TRBV4-3,15,TRBJ1-2,TGCGCCAGCAGCCAACTTTCCGGGACATCGTATGGCTACACCTTC,CASSQLSGTSYGYTF
NA,NA,TRBV27,14,TRBJ1-1,TGTGCCAGCAGTTTTGGGCTGACGAACACTGAAGCTTTCTTT,CASSFGLTNTEAFF
NA,NA,TRBV15,14,TRBJ2-7,TGTGCCACCAGCAGACAGTTGGACTTTTACGAGCAGTACTTC,CATSRQLDFYEQYF
TRBD2,NA,TRBV5-5,17,TRBJ2-7,TGTGCCAGCAGCTTGTCGCCCCTACTAGCGGACCCCTACGAGCAGTACTTC,CASSLSPLLADPYEQYF
NA,NA,TRBV7-9,12,TRBJ1-1,TGTGCCAGCAGTCCCTCGGGGGCTGAAGCTTTCTTT,CASSPSGAEAFF
NA,NA,TRBV6-5,15,TRBJ2-7,TGTGCCAGCAGCCCTGGCGCGGCACCGAGGTACGAGCAGTACTTC,CASSPGAAPRYEQYF
TRBD1,once,TRBV19,14,TRBJ1-5,TGTGCCAGTAGTGGAGGGGGCGGAAAGCAGCCCCAGCATTTT,CASSGGGGKQPQHF
NA,NA,TRBV5-5,11,TRBJ1-1,TGTGCCAGCAGCCCGGGTGAGGAAGCTTTCTTT,CASSPGEEAFF
NA,NA,TRBV4-2,17,TRBJ2-1,TGTGCCAGCAGCCCCGACCGGACTACTAGCTCCTACAATGAGCAGTTCTTC,CASSPDRTTSSYNEQFF
NA,NA,TRBV5-6,14,TRBJ2-5,TGTGCCAGCAGCTTGGGGGCGCCTCGGGAGACCCAGTACTTC,CASSLGAPRETQYF
NA,NA,TRBV13,14,TRBJ1-4,TGTGCCAGCAGCTTACGGCAGGGGAATGAAAAACTGTTTTTT,CASSLRQGNEKLFF
TRBD1,few,TRBV6-5,13,TRBJ2-3,TGTGCCAGCACCGGACAGGGGGAACATACGCAGTATTTT,CASTGQGEHTQYF
NA,few,TRBV6-4,14,TRBJ2-3,TGTGCCAGCAGCCTTGGACAGTCCACAGATACGCAGTATTTT,CASSLGQSTDTQYF
TRBD2,NA,TRBV14,18,TRBJ2-3,TGTGCCAGCAGCCGGTACATTAGCGGGGGGGCTAGTACAGATACGCAGTATTTT,CASSRYISGGASTDTQYF
TRBD1,NA,TRBV19,13,TRBJ1-5,TGTGCCAGTCGGGGACAGGGCAATCAGCCCCAGCATTTT,CASRGQGNQPQHF
TRBD1,NA,TRBV9,15,TRBJ1-4,TGTGCCAGCAGCGCAAGGACAGGGCTTAATGAAAAACTGTTTTTT,CASSARTGLNEKLFF
TRBD2,NA,TRBV16,18,TRBJ2-6,TGTGCCAGCAGCCAAGGACTAGCGGGGGGAGCTGGGGCCAACGTCCTGACTTTC,CASSQGLAGGAGANVLTF
NA,NA,TRBV6-5,13,TRBJ2-1,TGTGCCAGCAGTAACGAGGGGGGGAATGAGCAGTTCTTC,CASSNEGGNEQFF
NA,NA,TRBV6-6,14,TRBJ2-7,TGTGCCAGCAGTTACTCGCGGAGCTCCTACGAGCAGTACTTC,CASSYSRSSYEQYF
NA,NA,TRBV7-9,14,TRBJ1-2,TGTGCCAGCAGCTTAGGCGGGAGTAACTATGGCTACACCTTC,CASSLGGSNYGYTF
NA,NA,TRBV7-9,16,TRBJ1-1,TGTGCCAGCAGCTCCTCAGGACTCTGGCCGAACACTGAAGCTTTCTTT,CASSSSGLWPNTEAFF